This TCR beta chain was sequenced in a study of brain T cells in children with intractable seizures (dated by TCRdb to about 2021). Regarding the complete study: Resected brain tissue from about 50 pediatric epilepsy surgery cases was initially screened for immune gene transcripts with a NanoString immunology panel. Among the approximately 12 selected surgery cases, pre-surgery blood was additionally sequenced for eight, leaving four cases with brain tissue only.

Points on this clone: Its recognized antigen is unknown. Base-call qualities are not available, and no considerably larger clone is one nucleotide away.

The immunoSEQ assay was used to generate TCR beta chain sequences from genomic DNA. Per the authors' processing: Any CDR3 sequence that did not begin with the conserved framework cysteine at position 104 was removed by hand. Clonality was calculated as one minus the normalized Shannon's Diversity Index, with values ranging from 0 (maximal diversity) to 1 (oligoclonal). Differences in the frequency of the same CDR3 between samples, such as brain versus blood, were assessed with chi-squared comparison-of-proportions tests. Public clonotypes were found by searching immuneACCESS, and the VDJdb browser was used to assess similarity to known antiviral clonotypes. In TCRdb, the immuneACCESS table is reduced to in-frame sequences with V and J assigned. These tables do not hold every clone; where another copy was compared, an unresolved V gene accounts for under half, and the others remain unexplained. The V and J calls and clone size are taken from that table; D and trimming were inferred from the DNA. A total of about 340,000 clones appear in this sample, 85% to 95% of them only once. Under 7% of the sample rests with the top ten.

The time point label on this specimen signifies: blood from clinic visit 5 months post-surgery; TSC patient then seizure free. The surgery cases showing the highest brain T cell transcript signatures were chosen for TCR beta chain sequencing of brain tissue and, when available, of blood. Before surgery, patients had received at least one anti-epileptic drug. TCR-sequenced patients were children with drug-resistant epilepsy due to tuberous sclerosis complex, focal cortical dysplasia, Rasmussen encephalitis or hemimegalencephaly. The Monarch genomic DNA purification kit was used to extract bulk genomic DNA from unsorted brain tissue and from whole blood. The junction shows trimming of 3 bases on V and 6 bases on J, plus 5 bases between the germline ends. The CDR3 sequence holds 11 residues, the cysteine and phenylalanine included. The sequence is cut down to CDR3 DNA, 33 bases in frame from base 1. The germline V gene sets CDR1 to MGHRA and CDR2 to YSYEKL.

Paper-wide results and their limitations: Viral specificity was inferred solely from CDR3 sequence similarity, and the HCMV serostatus of the patients was not known. Sequencing depth differed between pre- and post-surgery blood, so clones missing from the pre-surgery sample may reflect undersampling.

The sequence was collected from a boy younger than two with tuberous sclerosis and intractable seizures. The chain was built from TRBV4-1 and TRBJ1-1, with the D gene too uncertain to name. Sequences were derived from peripheral blood, sampled roughly 5 months after surgery. For the CDR3, the sequence is CASSHLSEAFF. Here is the DNA: TGCGCCAGCAGCCATTTGTCTGAAGCTTTCTTT.